The 4 T cell receptor beta chains listed next were all sequenced from one sample in a study of T cell changes during pregnancy in multiple sclerosis. Clones were read by immunoSEQ multiplex PCR, and TCRdb kept only the in-frame ones, dropping some. The data show approximately 100,000 clones, with approximately 91% seen just once and over 2.5% held by the top ten. Here the sequenced sample was peripheral blood, taken in the second trimester of pregnancy. These receptors were obtained from a female donor with multiple sclerosis, enrolled in a pregnancy study.

V gene TRBV28 combines with J gene TRBJ2-7; TRBD2 matches at 10 bases. V lost 3 bases, J lost 5 bases, and 4 bases stayed unmatched. This CDR3 is 14 amino acids long. Germline assignment: CDR1 MDHEN and CDR2 SYDVKM. The CDR3 region is CASSFSGRWDEQYF. The DNA of the CDR3 is TGTGCCAGCAGTTTTAGCGGGAGGTGGGACGAGCAGTACTTC.

The J gene is TRBJ2-7, the V gene TRBV30, with D maybe TRBD1 (6 bases). The CDR3 is made up of 13 amino acids. Germline V gene lookup returns CDR1 GTSNPN and CDR2 SVGIG (reference sequence). With 4 bases removed from V and 0 bases from J, the gap between germline ends came to 10 bases. This CDR3 reads CAWTRTVSYEQYF. In DNA form, the CDR3 reads TGTGCCTGGACCCGGACAGTCTCCTACGAGCAGTACTTC.

The chain's CDR3 is CASIYSGTGAGGTEAFF. The CDR3 DNA reads as TGTGCCAGTATCTATTCCGGGACAGGGGCGGGAGGCACTGAAGCTTTCTTT. The genes are TRBV19 and TRBJ1-1, with 10 bases that match TRBD1. Trimming removed 7 bases from V and 4 bases from J; junction bases left unmatched: 15. The CDR3 contains 17 residues. In germline, CDR1 is LNHDA, CDR2 SQIVND (reference sequence).

The chain links TRBV29-1 to TRBJ2-4; maybe TRBD2 (6 bases). The V gene lost 3 bases and the J gene lost 8 bases, with 11 bases spanning the gap. This CDR3 has 12 residues. Germline-derived CDR1 and CDR2 are SQVTM and ANQGSEA. The DNA of the CDR3 is TGCAGCGTTGATCTGGGGGGAGACATTCAGTACTTC. It yields the protein CSVDLGGDIQYF.